These 22 T cell receptor beta chains came from one sample sequenced in a study of blood T cell repertoires in COVID-19. Clones were sequenced by immunoSEQ multiplex PCR, and TCRdb holds only the in-frame ones, with some missing. The sample holds some 66,000 clones; 91% are singletons and the top ten take about 7.3%. The sequencing input was peripheral blood. The receptors were sampled from a human donor in a cohort sampled during active COVID-19.

As DNA, the CDR3 is TGTGCCAGCAGCAAAACAGTGCAAGAGACCCAGTACTTC. Its protein is CASSKTVQETQYF. The chain employs TRBV7-2 and TRBJ2-5, with unresolved D. Germline V lookup: CDR1 SGHTA, CDR2 FQGNSA. V was shortened by 5 bases and J by 2 bases, with 9 bases between the two germline ends. This CDR3 spans 13 amino acids. Supplemented by reference TRBV7-2 and TRBJ2-5, the full variable domain reads GAGVSQSPSNKVTEKGKDVELRCDPISGHTALYWYRQSLGQGLEFLIYFQGNSAPDKSGLPSDRFSAERTGGSVSTLTIQRTQQEDSAVYLCASSKTVQETQYFGPGTRLLVL.

The J gene is TRBJ2-7, the V gene TRBV5-6; 11 bases are a match to TRBD2. Trimming took 0 bases from V and 3 from J; bases not matched to a gene: 2. This CDR3 spans 15 amino acids. CDR1 is SGHDT and CDR2 is YYEEEE in the germline V gene. CDR3 sequence reads: CASSLATSGGYEQYF. Here the CDR3 DNA reads TGTGCCAGCAGCTTGGCAACTAGCGGGGGCTACGAGCAGTACTTC.

This chain joins TRBV7-2 and TRBJ1-1, with 8 bases identical to TRBD1. The trim removed 5 bases at V and 6 bases at J, leaving 8 bases unmatched. Germline lookup yields CDR1 SGHTA and CDR2 FQGNSA. The CDR3 sequence is 14 residues long. The CDR3 nucleotides are TGTGCCAGCAGCCAAACAGGGGGGACCCCTGAAGCTTTCTTT. This encodes CASSQTGGTPEAFF.

The chain is built from TRBV7-3 and TRBJ2-1; TRBD2 matches 13 bases. The ends lost 5 bases at V and 8 bases at J; junction bases unmatched: 18. The CDR3 has 19 residues. The germline V gene has CDR1 SGHTA and CDR2 FQGTGA. The CDR3 loop reads CASSHRPLILAGGRDEQFF. The CDR3, as DNA: TGTGCCAGCAGCCACCGACCCCTCATACTAGCGGGGGGGAGGGATGAGCAGTTCTTC.

In this sample, this clone turned up once. J is TRBJ2-1 and V is TRBV30; D unclear. V lost 1 base, J lost 6 bases, and 10 bases lay in between. The CDR3 sequence is 13 residues long. In germline, CDR1 is GTSNPN, CDR2 SVGIG (reference sequence). CDR3 sequence reads: CAWSGIRGNEQFF. CDR3 DNA: TGTGCCTGGAGTGGGATCAGAGGCAATGAGCAGTTCTTC.

V usage is TRBV7-2 and J usage is TRBJ2-3; TRBD2 matches at 9 bases. The germline gives CDR1 SGHTA, CDR2 FQGNSA. Trimming took 0 bases from V and 5 from J; bases not matched to a gene: 9. The length of the CDR3 is 17 residues. CDR3 DNA sequence: TGTGCCAGCAGCTTAGCGCTTGCGGGAGGGCCGGGAGATACGCAGTATTTT. Translated, it gives CASSLALAGGPGDTQYF.

The V call is TRBV19, the J call TRBJ2-7, with 13 bases aligning to TRBD2. This CDR3 has 16 amino acids. Germline V CDR1 and CDR2: LNHDA, SQIVND (reference sequence). Trimming took 3 bases from V and 6 from J; bases not matched to a gene: 8. The CDR3 sequence: CASSMIPGTSGVEQYF. In DNA, the CDR3 is TGTGCCAGTAGTATGATCCCCGGGACTAGCGGGGTCGAGCAGTACTTC.

This sequence joins TRBV6-2 or TRBV6-3 and TRBJ2-6, with 7 nucleotides matching TRBD1. The CDR3 runs to 18 residues. CDR1 is MNHEY, CDR2 SVGEGT, per germline. V dropped 4 bases and J dropped 9; count of bases not matched to a gene: 18. CDR3 amino acids: CASSSGTAFSERSNVLTF. The CDR3 coding sequence is TGTGCCAGCAGTTCCGGGACAGCCTTCTCGGAGCGAAGCAACGTCCTGACTTTC.

The chain links TRBV7-2 to TRBJ2-5; D gene unclear. Trimming cost V 4 bases and J 5 bases, with 11 bases left between them. This CDR3 comprises 13 residues. The germline V gene encodes CDR1 SGHTA and CDR2 FQGNSA. The CDR3 is CASSSVSAETQYF. The CDR3 nucleotides read TGTGCCAGCAGCTCCGTCAGCGCGGAGACCCAGTACTTC.

CDR3 amino acids: CASSLGGLAGGPDTQYF. The CDR3 bases are TGCGCCAGCAGCTTGGGGGGACTAGCGGGAGGGCCAGATACGCAGTATTTT. V is TRBV5-1 and J is TRBJ2-3; 16 nucleotides line up with TRBD2. The CDR3 loop spans 17 amino acids. Germline V gene data show CDR1 as SGHRS and CDR2 as YFSETQ. V dropped 0 bases and J dropped 4; count of bases not matched to a gene: 2.

The rearrangement uses TRBV7-2 and TRBJ2-5, with TRBD2 matching 11 bases. V was pared by 0 bases and J by 5 bases, with 5 bases of the junction left unmatched. CDR3 length: 16 residues. The germline gives CDR1 SGHTA, CDR2 FQGNSA. CDR3 region: CASSLAVAGGSETQYF. In DNA form, the CDR3 reads TGTGCCAGCAGCTTAGCTGTAGCGGGAGGGTCGGAGACCCAGTACTTC.

This chain links TRBV5-8 with TRBJ2-1; the match to TRBD1 covers 8 bases. The germline gives CDR1 SGHTS, CDR2 YDEGEE. This CDR3 is built from 16 residues. Losses at the gene ends were 4 bases for V and 0 bases for J; bases not matched to a gene: 6. For the CDR3, the DNA is TGTGCCAGCAGCGGACAGGGTCCATACTCCTACAATGAGCAGTTCTTC. This encodes CASSGQGPYSYNEQFF.

This chain links TRBV11-2 with TRBJ2-1; 9 positions match TRBD2. Trimming at V came to 4 bases and at J to 4 bases, leaving 5 bases not matched to a gene. CDR1 SGHAT and CDR2 FQNNGV come from the germline V gene. The CDR3 contains 15 residues. CDR3 sequence: CASSSLAGTYNEQFF. CDR3 sequence (DNA): TGTGCCAGCAGCTCGCTAGCGGGAACATACAATGAGCAGTTCTTC.

The chain carries TRBV6-2 or TRBV6-3 and TRBJ1-5, with 8 bases fitting TRBD1. The CDR3 is made up of 16 amino acids. Per the germline V gene, CDR1 is MNHEY and CDR2 is SVGEGT. V trimming: 4 bases; J trimming: 6 bases; junction bases outside the gene matches: 11. DNA for the CDR3: TGTGCCAGCAGTTTTCTGGACAGGGAGGTCGGTCAGCCCCAGCATTTT. This encodes CASSFLDREVGQPQHF.

Written as DNA, the CDR3 is TGTGCCAGCAGCGCGATGGACAGGGCAGCTAACTATGGCTACACCTTC. This encodes CASSAMDRAANYGYTF. The rearrangement uses TRBV9 and TRBJ1-2; 8 bases fit TRBD1. With V trimmed by 3 bases and J by 0 bases, 7 bases remained unmatched. CDR3 size: 16 residues. Germline CDR1 reads SGDLS; CDR2 reads YYNGEE.

V is TRBV15 and J is TRBJ2-1; 12 bases are a match to TRBD2. V lost 3 bases to trimming and J lost 6 bases; unmatched junction nucleotides: 6. The CDR3 spans 16 residues. Germline-derived CDR1 and CDR2 are LNHNV and YYDKDF (reference sequence). The CDR3 bases are TGTGCCACCAGCAGGGTGACTAGCGGGAGAAGCAATGAGCAGTTCTTC. It encodes CATSRVTSGRSNEQFF.

The V call is TRBV9, the J call TRBJ2-1; 11 bases fit TRBD2. J was trimmed by 3 bases and V by 4 bases; bases with no gene match: 3. The germline V gene has CDR1 SGDLS and CDR2 YYNGEE. The CDR3 contains 15 residues. CDR3 sequence (DNA): TGTGCCAGCAGCCCCACTAGCGGGAGCTACAATGAGCAGTTCTTC. The encoded protein is CASSPTSGSYNEQFF.

The rearrangement links TRBV29-1 to TRBJ1-1; D might be TRBD1 (5 bases). The germline gives CDR1 SQVTM, CDR2 ANQGSEA. The germline V and J ends were trimmed by 6 bases and 7 bases, with 12 bases remaining between them. CDR3 size: 11 residues. CDR3 residues: CSVLDRGEAFF. DNA of the CDR3: TGCAGCGTACTTGACAGAGGTGAAGCTTTCTTT.

The chain is built from TRBV21-1 and TRBJ1-4; no DNA check was done on the table's D call, TRBD1. TRBV21-1 has pseudogene status. The CDR3 spans 14 residues. CDR3 residues: CASSIQGFSEKLFF. The CDR3 region has the DNA TGTGCCAGCAGCATTCAGGGGTTTTCTGAAAAACTGTTTTTT.

V and J are TRBV30 and TRBJ1-1; D perhaps matches TRBD1 (5 bases). Germline V gene lookup returns CDR1 GTSNPN and CDR2 SVGIG (reference sequence). This CDR3 contains 14 residues. The germline V and J ends were trimmed by 0 bases and 3 bases, with 11 bases remaining between them. The CDR3 reads CAWSVLGGDTEAFF. The CDR3 bases are TGTGCCTGGAGTGTACTGGGGGGGGACACTGAAGCTTTCTTT.

The rearrangement joins TRBV30 to TRBJ2-7, with 7 bases matching TRBD1. Trimming removed 1 base from V and 3 bases from J; junction bases left unmatched: 6. Germline CDR1 GTSNPN, CDR2 SVGIG (reference sequence). The CDR3 is 14 residues long. CDR3 nucleotide sequence: TGTGCCTGGAGTGGGACAGGTAGCATCTACGAGCAGTACTTC. As protein: CAWSGTGSIYEQYF.

V and J are TRBV18 and TRBJ2-1; 10 nucleotides line up with TRBD1. Germline CDR1 and CDR2: KGHSH and LQKENI. The length of the CDR3 is 16 residues. Trimming cost V 4 bases and J 4 bases; bases outside gene matches: 7. This chain's CDR3 is CASSLDRGRGYNEQFF. The DNA for the CDR3 is TGTGCCAGCTCACTCGACAGGGGGCGCGGGTACAATGAGCAGTTCTTC.